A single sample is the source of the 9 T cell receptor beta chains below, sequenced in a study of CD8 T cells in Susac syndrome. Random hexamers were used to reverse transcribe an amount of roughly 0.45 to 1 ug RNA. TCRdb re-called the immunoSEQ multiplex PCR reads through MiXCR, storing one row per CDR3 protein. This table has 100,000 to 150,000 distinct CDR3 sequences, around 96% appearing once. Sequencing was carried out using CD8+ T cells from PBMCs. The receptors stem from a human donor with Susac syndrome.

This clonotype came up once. The DNA for the CDR3 is TGTGCCAGCAGCCCGGATAACAATGAGCAGTTCTTC. This gives the protein CASSPDNNEQFF. The V call is TRBV12-3 or TRBV12-4, the J call TRBJ2-1; D is uncertain. The CDR3 length is 12 residues. The V gene lost 6 bases and the J gene lost 5 bases, with 8 bases spanning the gap.

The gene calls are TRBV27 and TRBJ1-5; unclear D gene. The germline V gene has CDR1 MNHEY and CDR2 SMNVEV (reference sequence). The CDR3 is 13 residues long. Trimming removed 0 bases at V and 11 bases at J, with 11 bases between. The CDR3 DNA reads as TGTGCCAGCAGTTTATCGTCGGGGTCGACCCAGCATTTT. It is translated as CASSLSSGSTQHF.

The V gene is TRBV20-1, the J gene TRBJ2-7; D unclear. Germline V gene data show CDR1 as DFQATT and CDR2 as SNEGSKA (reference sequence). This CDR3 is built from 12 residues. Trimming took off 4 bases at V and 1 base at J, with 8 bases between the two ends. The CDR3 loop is CSAITGSYEQYF. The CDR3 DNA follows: TGCAGTGCTATTACCGGTTCCTACGAGCAGTACTTC.

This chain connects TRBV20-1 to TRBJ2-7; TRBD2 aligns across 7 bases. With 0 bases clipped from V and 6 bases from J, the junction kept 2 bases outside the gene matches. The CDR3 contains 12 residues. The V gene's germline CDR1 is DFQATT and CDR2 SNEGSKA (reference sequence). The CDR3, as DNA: TGCAGTGCTAGAGAGGGAGGGATCGAGCAGTACTTC. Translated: CSAREGGIEQYF.

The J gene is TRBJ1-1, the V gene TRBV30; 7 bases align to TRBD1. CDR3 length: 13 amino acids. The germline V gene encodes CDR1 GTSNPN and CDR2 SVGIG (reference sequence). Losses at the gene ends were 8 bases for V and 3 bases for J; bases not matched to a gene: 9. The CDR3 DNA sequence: TGTGCCCGAGGGACAGCGATGGACACTGAAGCTTTCTTT. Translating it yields CARGTAMDTEAFF.

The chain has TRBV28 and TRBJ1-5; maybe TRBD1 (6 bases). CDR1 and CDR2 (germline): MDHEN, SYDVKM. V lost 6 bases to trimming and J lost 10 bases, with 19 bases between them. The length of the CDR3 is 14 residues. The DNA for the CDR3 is TGTGCCAGCAGGAATAAGGGACACCCCGGCCCCCAGCATTTT. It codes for CASRNKGHPGPQHF. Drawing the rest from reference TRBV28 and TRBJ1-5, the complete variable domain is DVKVTQSSRYLVKRTGEKVFLECVQDMDHENMFWYRQDPGLGLRLIYFSYDVKMKEKGDIPEGYSVSREKKERFSLILESASTNQTSMYLCASRNKGHPGPQHFGDGTRLSIL.

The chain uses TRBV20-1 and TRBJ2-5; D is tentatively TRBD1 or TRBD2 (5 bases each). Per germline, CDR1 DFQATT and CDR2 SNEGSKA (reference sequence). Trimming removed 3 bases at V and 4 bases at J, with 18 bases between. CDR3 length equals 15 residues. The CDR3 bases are TGCAGTGCTAGCGAGGGTTTGGGACGCAGAGAGACCCAGTACTTC. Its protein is CSASEGLGRRETQYF.

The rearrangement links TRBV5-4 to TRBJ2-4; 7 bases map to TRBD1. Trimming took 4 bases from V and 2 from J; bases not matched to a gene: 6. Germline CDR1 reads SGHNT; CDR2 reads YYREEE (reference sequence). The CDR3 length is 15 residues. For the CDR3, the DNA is TGTGCCAGCAGCCAAACAGGGGCGACCAAAAACATTCAGTACTTC. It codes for CASSQTGATKNIQYF.

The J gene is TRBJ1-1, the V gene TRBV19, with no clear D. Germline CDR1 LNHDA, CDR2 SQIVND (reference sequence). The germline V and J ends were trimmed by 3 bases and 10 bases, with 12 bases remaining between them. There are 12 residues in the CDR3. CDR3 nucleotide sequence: TGTGCCAGTAGTATTGGGCAGGCACCAGCTTTCTTT. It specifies CASSIGQAPAFF.